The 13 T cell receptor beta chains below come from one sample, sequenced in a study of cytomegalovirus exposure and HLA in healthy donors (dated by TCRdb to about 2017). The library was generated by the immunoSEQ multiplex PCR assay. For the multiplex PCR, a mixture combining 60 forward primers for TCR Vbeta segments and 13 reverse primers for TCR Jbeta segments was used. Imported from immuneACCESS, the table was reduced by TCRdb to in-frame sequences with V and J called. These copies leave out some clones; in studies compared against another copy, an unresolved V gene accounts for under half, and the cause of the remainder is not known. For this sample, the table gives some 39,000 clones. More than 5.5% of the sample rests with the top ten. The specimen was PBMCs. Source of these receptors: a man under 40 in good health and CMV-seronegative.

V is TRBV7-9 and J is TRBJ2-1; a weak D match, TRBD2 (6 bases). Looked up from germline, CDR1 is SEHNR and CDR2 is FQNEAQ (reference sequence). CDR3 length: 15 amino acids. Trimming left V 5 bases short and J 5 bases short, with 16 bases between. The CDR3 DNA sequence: TGTGCCAGCAGCCTTTACGCGGGGCCCGACAATGAGCAGTTCTTC. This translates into CASSLYAGPDNEQFF. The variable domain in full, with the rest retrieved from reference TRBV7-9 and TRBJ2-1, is DTGVSQNPRHKITKRGQNVTFRCDPISEHNRLYWYRQTLGQGPEFLTYFQNEAQLEKSRLLSDRFSAERPKGSFSTLEIQRTEQGDSAMYLCASSLYAGPDNEQFFGPGTRLTVL.

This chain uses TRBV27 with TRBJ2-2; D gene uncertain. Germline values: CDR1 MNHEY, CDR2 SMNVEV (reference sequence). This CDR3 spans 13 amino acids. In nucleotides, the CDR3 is TGTGCGATTGGCAGGATAAACACCGGGGAGCTGTTTTTT. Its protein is CAIGRINTGELFF.

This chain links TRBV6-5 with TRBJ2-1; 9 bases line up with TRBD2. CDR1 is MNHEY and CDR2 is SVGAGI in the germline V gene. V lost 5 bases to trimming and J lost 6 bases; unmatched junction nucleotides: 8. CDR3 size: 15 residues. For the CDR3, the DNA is TGTGCCAGCAGTGTTAGCGGGAGTAGGGGCAATGAGCAGTTCTTC. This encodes CASSVSGSRGNEQFF.

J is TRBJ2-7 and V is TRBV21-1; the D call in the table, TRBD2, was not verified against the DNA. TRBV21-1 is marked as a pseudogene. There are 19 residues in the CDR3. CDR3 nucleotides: TGTGCCAGCAGCAAAGGTGGGGACGGACTAGCGGGAGGGCCCCACGAGCAGTACTTC. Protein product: CASSKGGDGLAGGPHEQYF.

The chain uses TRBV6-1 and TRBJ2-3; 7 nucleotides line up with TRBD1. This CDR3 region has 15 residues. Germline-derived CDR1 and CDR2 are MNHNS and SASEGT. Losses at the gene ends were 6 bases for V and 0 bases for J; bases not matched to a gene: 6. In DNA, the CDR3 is TGTGCCAGCAGGGACCGGGACAGTAGCACAGATACGCAGTATTTT. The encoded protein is CASRDRDSSTDTQYF.

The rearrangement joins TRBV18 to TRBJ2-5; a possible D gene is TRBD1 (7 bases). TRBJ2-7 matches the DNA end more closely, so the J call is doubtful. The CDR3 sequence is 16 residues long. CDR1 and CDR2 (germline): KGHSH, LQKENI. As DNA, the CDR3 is TGTGCCAGCACGCAGGGGGGACGGCCGAGCTCCTACGAGCAGTACTTC. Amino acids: CASTQGGRPSSYEQYF.

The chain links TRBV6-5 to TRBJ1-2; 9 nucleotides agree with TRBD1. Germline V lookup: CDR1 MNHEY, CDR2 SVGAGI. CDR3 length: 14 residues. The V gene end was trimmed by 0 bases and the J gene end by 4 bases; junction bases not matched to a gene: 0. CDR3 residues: CASSYSDRGYGYTF. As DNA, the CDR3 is TGTGCCAGCAGTTACTCGGACAGGGGCTATGGCTACACCTTC.

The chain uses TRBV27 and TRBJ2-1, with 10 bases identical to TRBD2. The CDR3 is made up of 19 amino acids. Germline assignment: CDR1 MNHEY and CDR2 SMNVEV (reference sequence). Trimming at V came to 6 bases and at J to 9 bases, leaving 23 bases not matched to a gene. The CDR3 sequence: CASRKQTGRTSGLLGEQFF. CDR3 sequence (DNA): TGTGCCAGCAGAAAGCAAACAGGTCGGACTAGCGGACTCCTGGGTGAGCAGTTCTTC.

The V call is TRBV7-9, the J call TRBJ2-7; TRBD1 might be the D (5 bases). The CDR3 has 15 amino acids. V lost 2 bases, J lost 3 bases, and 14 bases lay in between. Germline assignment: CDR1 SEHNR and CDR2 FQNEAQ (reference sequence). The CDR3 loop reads CASSLPTDSLYEQYF. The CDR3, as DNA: TGTGCCAGCAGCTTACCAACAGACAGCCTCTACGAGCAGTACTTC.

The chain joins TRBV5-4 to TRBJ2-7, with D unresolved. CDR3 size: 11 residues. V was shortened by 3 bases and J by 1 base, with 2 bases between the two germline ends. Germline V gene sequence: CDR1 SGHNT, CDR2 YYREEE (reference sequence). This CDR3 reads CASSSSYEQYF. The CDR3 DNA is TGTGCCAGCAGCTCATCCTACGAGCAGTACTTC.

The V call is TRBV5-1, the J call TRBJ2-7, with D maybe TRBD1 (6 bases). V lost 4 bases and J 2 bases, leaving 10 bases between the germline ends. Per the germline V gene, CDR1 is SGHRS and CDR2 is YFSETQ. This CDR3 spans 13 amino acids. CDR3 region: CASSLGHPYEQYF. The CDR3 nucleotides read TGCGCCAGCAGCCTGGGACATCCCTACGAGCAGTACTTC.

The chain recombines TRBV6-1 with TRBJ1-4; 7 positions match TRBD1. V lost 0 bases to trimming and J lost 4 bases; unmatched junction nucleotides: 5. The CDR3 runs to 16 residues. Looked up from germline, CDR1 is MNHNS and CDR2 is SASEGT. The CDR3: CASSEARQGLNEKLFF. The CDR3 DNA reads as TGTGCCAGCAGTGAAGCTCGACAGGGTCTTAATGAAAAACTGTTTTTT.

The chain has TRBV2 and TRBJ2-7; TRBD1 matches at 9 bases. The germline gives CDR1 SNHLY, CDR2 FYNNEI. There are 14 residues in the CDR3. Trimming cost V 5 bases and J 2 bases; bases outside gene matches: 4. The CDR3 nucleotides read TGTGCCAGCAGTTCGGACAGGGGTCCCTACGAGCAGTACTTC. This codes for CASSSDRGPYEQYF.